This T cell receptor (beta chain) was documented in a study of Ad26.COV2.S vaccination and SARS-CoV-2 variants (dated by TCRdb to about 2021). About the full investigation: Vaccine-arm donors came from COV1001, a multicentre, randomized, double-blind, placebo-controlled phase I-IIa trial of Ad26.COV2.S in healthy adults. Ad26.COV2.S was administered intramuscularly at a dose of 5x10^10 or 1x10^11 viral particles, either as one shot or as two shots given 56 days apart. TCRbeta repertoire sequencing was used to assess the specificity and breadth of SARS-CoV-2-reactive T cell receptors after Ad26.COV2.S vaccination. The TCR-sequenced set comprised approximately 32 samples: approximately 19 Ad26.COV2.S vaccine recipients, 5 placebo recipients and 8 SARS-CoV-2 convalescent individuals. Trial participants were randomized into five groups of five, in which low-dose or high-dose Ad26.COV2.S was given once or twice, or placebo was given on both occasions. Throughout the experiments and outcome assessment, investigators stayed blinded to trial group allocation.

Note on this clone: No cognate antigen has been identified for it. Base-call qualities are not available, and no considerably larger clone is one nucleotide away.

The treatment or condition tag for this specimen amounts to: roughly 19 received Ad26.COV2.S at low or high dose, single or two shots; about 5 received placebo; per-sample allocation not given. Repertoires of vaccine and placebo recipients were sequenced from samples taken on day 63 after the first injection. Cohort 1b enrolled 20 to 30 adults aged 18-55 years at a single site in Boston, USA, between 29 July and 7 August 2020. Ad26.COV2.S consisted of a replication-incompetent adenovirus type 26 vector by which a prefusion-stabilized SARS-CoV-2 spike protein from the original Wuhan strain was expressed. The CDR3 starts with the cysteine, ends with the phenylalanine, and has 22 residues. Just CDR3 DNA is preserved here, 66 bases in frame from base 1. Trimming removed 0 bases from V and 0 bases from J, leaving 26 bases between the germline ends. The paper as a whole reports these results and caveats: Non-spike TCR breadth was comparable between vaccine and placebo recipients, consistent with the vaccine containing only spike. Compared with placebo recipients, Ad26.COV2.S recipients showed higher spike-specific TCR breadth (P = 0.0014). The study lacked the statistical power to compare responses across vaccine doses or regimens. According to the authors, total T cell responses may have been underestimated by the TCR breadth and depth analyses. After vaccination, spike-specific CD8+ and CD4+ T cell responses were reported to show substantial breadth.

TCRbeta CDR3 regions were sequenced with the immunoSEQ Assay. After extraction, genomic DNA underwent amplification by bias-controlled multiplex PCR, followed by high-throughput sequencing. In the paper's pipeline: To quantify the absolute abundance of each unique TCRbeta CDR3 region, sequences were collapsed and filtered. T cell fraction was estimated by normalizing TCRbeta template counts to usable DNA, which was measured by amplifying reference genes present in all nucleated cells. Repertoire TCRs were annotated as SARS-CoV-2-specific when V gene, CDR3 amino acid sequence and J gene were exactly matched to a known reactive TCR set. The reference SARS-CoV-2 TCR set was derived from MIRA and filtered for enrichment in COVID-19-positive ImmuneCODE repertoires, a step that removed public or cross-reactive TCRs. Using the MIRA antigens, annotated TCRs were further analysed by specific ORF or by position within an ORF. Breadth was defined as the number of annotated unique rearrangements divided by the total number of unique productive rearrangements, and depth was defined as the summed frequency of the annotated unique rearrangements. TCR breadth was compared between groups using two-sided Wilcoxon rank-sum tests. Sourced from immuneACCESS, this table was stored by TCRdb with only in-frame sequences that have V and J called. A share of the clones is absent; for the studies checked, an unresolved V gene accounts for under half, and the remainder has no known explanation. From that table come the V and J calls and clone size; the DNA was used to work out D and trimming. This sample comprises about 350,000 clones, about nine tenths of them detected only once. The top ten constitute 6.4% of the sample.

The source material was peripheral blood, sampled in a trial of Ad26.COV2.S vaccine versus placebo. This clonotype was sampled from a person aged 18-60 years who received the Ad26.COV2.S COVID-19 vaccine or a placebo. The V and J segments used are TRBV23-1 and TRBJ2-2; a weak D assignment points to TRBD2 (6 bases agree). TRBV23-1 is recorded as an ORF, its role being uncertain. The nucleotides are TGCGCCAGCAGTCAATCGGTATGTAGTGGACGGGGGAACCCTCCGAACACCGGGGAGCTGTTTTTT. This gives the protein CASSQSVCSGRGNPPNTGELFF.